The 6 T cell receptor beta chains below were found in one sample sequenced in a study of T cells in narcolepsy. Clones were read by immunoSEQ multiplex PCR, and TCRdb kept only the in-frame ones, dropping some. The table has roughly 23,000 clones, 75% to 85% seen once. Sequencing used memory (CD45RA-) CD4+ T cells from blood. The origin of the receptors is a human donor in good health.

This clone was recorded a few times. The V call is TRBV4-1, the J call TRBJ1-2; possibly TRBD1 for D (6 bases). Deletions cut 0 bases from V and 5 bases from J, with 16 bases between. CDR1 and CDR2 from the germline V gene are MGHRA and YSYEKL. The CDR3 loop spans 16 amino acids. DNA of the CDR3: TGCGCCAGCAGCCAAGAATACGCCAGGGGAGGGTATGGCTACACCTTC. It specifies CASSQEYARGGYGYTF.

This rearrangement joins TRBV5-1 to TRBJ2-7, with 7 bases identical to TRBD1. Germline V gives CDR1 SGHRS, CDR2 YFSETQ. CDR3 length equals 15 residues. With 4 bases clipped from V and 2 bases from J, the junction kept 9 bases outside the gene matches. DNA for the CDR3: TGCGCCAGCAGCCCCCCCACGACAGGGACCTACGAGCAGTACTTC. It is translated as CASSPPTTGTYEQYF. Drawing the rest from reference TRBV5-1 and TRBJ2-7, the complete variable domain is KAGVTQTPRYLIKTRGQQVTLSCSPISGHRSVSWYQQTPGQGLQFLFEYFSETQRNKGNFPGRFSGRQFSNSRSEMNVSTLELGDSALYLCASSPPTTGTYEQYFGPGTRLTVT.

The chain is built from TRBV27 and TRBJ1-2; tentative D call: TRBD1 (6 bases). This CDR3 has 12 amino acids. V gave up 2 bases and J gave up 5 bases, with 6 bases separating them. Germline V gene sequence: CDR1 MNHEY, CDR2 SMNVEV (reference sequence). The CDR3 DNA reads TGTGCCAGCAGTTTACAGGGGTATGGCTACACCTTC. It is translated as CASSLQGYGYTF.

This chain joins TRBV6-6 and TRBJ2-3; D might be TRBD1 or TRBD2, each matching 5 bases. Germline V lookup: CDR1 MNHNY, CDR2 SVGAGI (reference sequence). CDR3 length: 15 residues. V shed 5 bases and J shed 0 bases, with 12 bases lying between them. The CDR3 spells CASSPGTRSTDTQYF. CDR3 nucleotide sequence: TGTGCCAGCAGTCCCGGGACCCGAAGCACAGATACGCAGTATTTT.

The chain is built from TRBV4-3 and TRBJ2-2; D ambiguous. The CDR3 loop spans 16 amino acids. V was trimmed by 4 bases and J by 0 bases, leaving 12 bases between them. Germline CDR1 LGHNA, CDR2 YSLEER. The CDR3 region has the DNA TGCGCCAGCAGCCCCAACTTGGCTACGAACACCGGGGAGCTGTTTTTT. Residues: CASSPNLATNTGELFF.

This clone was recorded a few times. The genes are TRBV12-5 and TRBJ1-6; TRBD1 matches at 8 bases. J was trimmed by 2 bases and V by 0 bases; bases with no gene match: 6. The CDR3 totals 18 residues. Germline V CDR1 and CDR2: LGHNT, FRNRAP. CDR3 protein: CASGLVIGQGTYNSPLHF. The CDR3 DNA reads as TGTGCTAGTGGTTTGGTTATCGGACAGGGCACCTATAATTCACCCCTCCACTTT.